Each of the 5 T cell receptor beta chains below was sequenced from the same sample in a study of blood T cell repertoires in COVID-19. This table comes from immunoSEQ multiplex PCR, and its TCRdb copy is limited to in-frame clones, with some not included. The sample lists fewer than 65,000 clones, over 80% seen once, with 10% to 13% in the top ten. Sample: peripheral blood. All receptors come from a man between 25 and 39 years old with COVID-19, enrolled during active disease.

The rearrangement joins TRBV29-1 to TRBJ2-1; tentative D call: TRBD2 (5 bases). Germline CDR1 is SQVTM and CDR2 is ANQGSEA. V was cut by 4 bases and J by 3 bases, with 7 bases left in between. This CDR3 contains 12 residues. CDR3 sequence (DNA): TGCAGCGTTGTGACTAACTACAATGAGCAGTTCTTC. It translates to CSVVTNYNEQFF.

The genes are TRBV7-2 and TRBJ1-6, with D maybe TRBD1 (6 bases). The CDR3 has 14 residues. The V end was cut by 1 base, the J end by 9 bases, with 10 bases between. The germline V gene has CDR1 SGHTA and CDR2 FQGNSA. CDR3 nucleotide sequence: TGTGCCAGCAGCTTAGAGAGGACAGCTTCACCCCTCCACTTT. Protein product: CASSLERTASPLHF.

This sequence joins TRBV5-6 and TRBJ2-7, with D perhaps matching TRBD1 (6 bases). Germline V lookup: CDR1 SGHDT, CDR2 YYEEEE. This CDR3 region has 14 residues. The ends were cut back, 4 bases at V and 2 bases at J, with 13 bases in the middle. CDR3 protein: CASSLGAGAYEQYF. The CDR3 bases are TGTGCCAGCAGCCTGGGGGCAGGGGCCTACGAGCAGTACTTC.

The chain is built from TRBV7-9 and TRBJ2-7; 10 bases line up with TRBD2. The CDR3 is 14 residues long. Germline CDR1 is SEHNR and CDR2 is FQNEAQ (reference sequence). V lost 3 bases and J lost 3; bases outside the gene matches: 2. CDR3 amino acids: CASSFTSGVYEQYF. The CDR3 nucleotides are TGTGCCAGCAGCTTCACTAGCGGGGTCTACGAGCAGTACTTC.

The chain recombines TRBV6-1 with TRBJ2-7; 7 bases fit TRBD1. This CDR3 spans 16 amino acids. Per the germline V gene, CDR1 is MNHNS and CDR2 is SASEGT. V was pared by 0 bases and J by 2 bases, with 7 bases of the junction left unmatched. The CDR3 DNA is TGTGCCAGCAGTGAAGCCTGGCAGGGGGTTACCTACGAGCAGTACTTC. Its translation is CASSEAWQGVTYEQYF.